This record looks at one T cell receptor (beta chain) sequence and its context. The antigen is undetermined. The data are from a study of early stage breast cancer tumors. Looking at the study overall: About 70% of the 16 invasive tumors were ER+, PR+ and HER2-. Approximately 10-fold was the mean read coverage per sample. Study observations and caveats: Unsorted bulk genomic DNA sequencing lacked pairing and functional marker data. Commonly generated sequences made up most enriched TCRB sequences shared between patients.

Sequenced by immunoSEQ multiplex PCR; TCRdb stores in-frame clones only, minus some. This sample carries over 45,000 clones, 83% of them seen once, and the ten largest clones take about 1.4%. What was sequenced was blood. This receptor was obtained from a person aged 45-60 years with breast cancer.

The CDR3 reads CASSIGQGHQPQHF. The CDR3 nucleotides read TGCGCCAGCAGCATTGGACAGGGCCATCAGCCCCAGCATTTT. The chain carries TRBV5-1 and TRBJ1-5, with 8 bases lining up with TRBD1. CDR1 and CDR2 (germline): SGHRS, YFSETQ. The V and J ends lost 4 bases and 5 bases, in that order; junction bases with no gene match: 5. This CDR3 contains 14 residues.